This note documents a single TCR beta chain sequence. Its target antigen remains unknown. Base qualities are not provided; no much larger clone lies one nucleotide away. From V the trimming removes 4 bases and from J it removes 6 bases, while the gene matches leave 14 bases of the junction unaccounted for. Per the germline V gene, MNHEY is the CDR1 and SVGAGI is the CDR2. The CDR3 runs 16 residues from the cysteine to the phenylalanine. Here the CDR3 DNA is all that survives: 48 bases in frame from base 1. This sample was taken from a study of T-cell memory formation after mild COVID-19 (dated by TCRdb to about 2021). In the study overall: TCR sequence clusters from the two donors were found to be largely donor specific. Longitudinal TCRalpha and TCRbeta repertoire sequencing tracked T-cell clones expanding and contracting after mild COVID-19 in a couple of donors. The cohort was made up of two young adult volunteers, one female and one male, who were previously healthy. What the study reported, not specific to this receptor: SARS-CoV-2 specificity was not confirmed for the second-wave clones peaking on day 37. Clones contracting from day 15 to 85 had balanced CD4/CD8 phenotypes, while a second wave expanding from day 15 to 37 was biased towards CD4+. Contracting CD4+ clones were found mainly in CM and EM memory subsets, while CD8+ clones were enriched in EMRA. The study covered only a couple of mild cases, and larger cohorts including severe cases with pre-infection samples were considered necessary. The detection of some responding clones in pre-infection memory suggests that pre-existing cross-reactive memory T cells joined the SARS-CoV-2 response.

PBMCs were isolated by Ficoll-Paque density gradient centrifugation. Sequenced on an Illumina NovaSeq 6000. cDNA libraries for TCRalpha and TCRbeta were prepared by 5'RACE using constant-segment primers, with sample barcodes and unique molecular identifiers added. RNA was extracted from every sample with Trizol reagent. Libraries were amplified in two PCR steps, with a second sample barcode and Illumina TruSeq adapters added in the second step. Sequencing of the libraries was done on an Illumina NovaSeq, producing 2 x 150 bp paired-end reads. Per the original workflow: The reads were demultiplexed and collapsed into UMI-guided consensus sequences using migec v1.2.7. Using mixcr v2.1.11, UMI consensuses were aligned to TRA and TRB V and J templates and then assembled into clonotypes. Clonotypes were classified as expanded or contracted when called significant by both edgeR and NoisET, with noise models trained on biological replicates. For edgeR calls, the thresholds were a false discovery rate-adjusted p below 0.01 and a log2 fold-change of 1. PCA with hierarchical clustering of max-normalized trajectories of the 1000 most abundant clonotypes was used as exploratory dynamics analysis. Separately sequenced CD4+ and CD8+ repertoires were used to assign the CD4 or CD8 phenotype of responding clones. TCRdb trimmed the raw reads at Q25, called clones with MiXCR and kept productive beta chains. When rows share a CDR3 protein, they turn into one entry using the most common DNA and genes. The authors' filters were not applied to this entry. The sample yields about 420,000 distinct CDR3 sequences; under 25% were counted once. Around 13% of the sample comes from the top ten.

Sequencing was performed on PBMCs or a T cell subset sorted from them (not recorded which). This receptor was obtained from an adult woman who had mild COVID-19 (a few samples of this study predate the infection). The sample titles of this study are shuffled in the database, so cell type and time point are left out; the donor was told from shared clones. The rearrangement joined TRBV6-5 to TRBJ2-7; 8 central nucleotides agree with TRBD2. Here the CDR3 is given as CASSFRRVAGTAEQYF. The base sequence is TGTGCCAGCAGTTTCCGGCGGGTAGCGGGGACCGCCGAGCAGTACTTC.